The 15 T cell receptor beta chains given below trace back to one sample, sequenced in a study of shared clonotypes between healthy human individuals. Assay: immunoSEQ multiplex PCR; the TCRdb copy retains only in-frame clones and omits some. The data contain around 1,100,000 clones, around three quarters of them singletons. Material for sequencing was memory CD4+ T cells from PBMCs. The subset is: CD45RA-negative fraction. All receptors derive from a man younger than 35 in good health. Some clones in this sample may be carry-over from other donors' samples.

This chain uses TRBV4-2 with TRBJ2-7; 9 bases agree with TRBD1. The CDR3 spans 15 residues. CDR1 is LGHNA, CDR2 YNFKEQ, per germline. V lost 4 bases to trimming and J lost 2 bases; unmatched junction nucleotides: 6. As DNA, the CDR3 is TGTGCCAGCAGCCGCCAACGGACAGGGGCCTACGAGCAGTACTTC. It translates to CASSRQRTGAYEQYF.

Written as DNA, the CDR3 is TGTGCCAGCAGCCCCCGAGGACTAGCTATCACAGATACGCAGTATTTT. This codes for CASSPRGLAITDTQYF. The chain couples TRBV7-8 to TRBJ2-3; 8 bases are a match to TRBD2. CDR3 length: 16 amino acids. Germline CDR1 is SGHVS and CDR2 is FQNEAQ. Losses at the gene ends were 5 bases for V and 2 bases for J; bases not matched to a gene: 9.

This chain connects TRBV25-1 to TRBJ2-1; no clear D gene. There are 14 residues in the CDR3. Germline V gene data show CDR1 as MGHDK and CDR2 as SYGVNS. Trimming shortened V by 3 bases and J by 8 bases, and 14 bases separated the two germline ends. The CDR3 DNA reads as TGTGCCAGCAGTGACTACCCCCATGCGGATGAGCAGTTCTTC. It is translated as CASSDYPHADEQFF.

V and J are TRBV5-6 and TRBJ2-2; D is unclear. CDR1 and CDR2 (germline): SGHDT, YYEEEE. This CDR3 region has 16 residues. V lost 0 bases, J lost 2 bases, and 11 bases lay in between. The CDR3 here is CASSLGLLLNTGELFF. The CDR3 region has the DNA TGTGCCAGCAGCTTGGGGCTCCTCCTAAACACCGGGGAGCTGTTTTTT.

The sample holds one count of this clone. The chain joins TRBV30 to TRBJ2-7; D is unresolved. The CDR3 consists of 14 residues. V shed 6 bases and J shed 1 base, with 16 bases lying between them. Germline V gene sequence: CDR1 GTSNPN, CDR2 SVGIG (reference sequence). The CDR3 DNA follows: TGTGCCTGTCGTACCTTCCTGAGATCCTACGAGCAGTACTTC. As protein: CACRTFLRSYEQYF.

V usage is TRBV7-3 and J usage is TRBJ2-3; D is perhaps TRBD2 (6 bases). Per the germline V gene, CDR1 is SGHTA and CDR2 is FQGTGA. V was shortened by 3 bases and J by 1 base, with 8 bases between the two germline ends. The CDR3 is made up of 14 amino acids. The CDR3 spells CASSFAGRTDTQYF. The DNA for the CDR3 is TGTGCCAGCAGCTTTGCGGGGCGCACAGATACGCAGTATTTT.

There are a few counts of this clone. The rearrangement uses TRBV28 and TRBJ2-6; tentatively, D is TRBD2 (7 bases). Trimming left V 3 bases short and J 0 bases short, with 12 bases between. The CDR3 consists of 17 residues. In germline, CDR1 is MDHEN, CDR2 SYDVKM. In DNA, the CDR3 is TGTGCCAGCAGTTTTGGGGGGGGCACCTCTGGGGCCAACGTCCTGACTTTC. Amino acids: CASSFGGGTSGANVLTF. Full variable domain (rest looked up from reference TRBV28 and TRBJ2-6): DVKVTQSSRYLVKRTGEKVFLECVQDMDHENMFWYRQDPGLGLRLIYFSYDVKMKEKGDIPEGYSVSREKKERFSLILESASTNQTSMYLCASSFGGGTSGANVLTFGAGSRLTVL.

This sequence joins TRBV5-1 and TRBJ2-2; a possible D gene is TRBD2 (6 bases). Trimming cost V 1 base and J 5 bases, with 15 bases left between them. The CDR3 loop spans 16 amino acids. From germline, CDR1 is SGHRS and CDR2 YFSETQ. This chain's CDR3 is CASSLFRGLRTGELFF. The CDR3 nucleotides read TGCGCCAGCAGCTTGTTTAGGGGACTTCGAACCGGGGAGCTGTTTTTT. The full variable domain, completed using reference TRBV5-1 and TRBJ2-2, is KAGVTQTPRYLIKTRGQQVTLSCSPISGHRSVSWYQQTPGQGLQFLFEYFSETQRNKGNFPGRFSGRQFSNSRSEMNVSTLELGDSALYLCASSLFRGLRTGELFFGEGSRLTVL.

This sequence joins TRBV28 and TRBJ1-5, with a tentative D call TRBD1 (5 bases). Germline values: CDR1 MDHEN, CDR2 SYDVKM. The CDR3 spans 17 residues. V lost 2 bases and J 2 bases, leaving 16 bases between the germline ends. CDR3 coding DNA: TGTGCCAGCAGTTTACGGGACCGGTATACGGGCAATCAGCCCCAGCATTTT. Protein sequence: CASSLRDRYTGNQPQHF.

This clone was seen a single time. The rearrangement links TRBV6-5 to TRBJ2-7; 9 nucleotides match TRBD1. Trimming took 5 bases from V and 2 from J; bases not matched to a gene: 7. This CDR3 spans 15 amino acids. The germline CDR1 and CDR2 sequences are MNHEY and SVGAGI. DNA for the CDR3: TGTGCCAGCAGTCAGACCGGGACAGGGACCTACGAGCAGTACTTC. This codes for CASSQTGTGTYEQYF.

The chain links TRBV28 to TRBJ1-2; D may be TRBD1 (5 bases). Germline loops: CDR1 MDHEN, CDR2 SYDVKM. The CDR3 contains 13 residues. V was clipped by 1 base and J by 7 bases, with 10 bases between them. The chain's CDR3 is CASSLSGGAGYTF. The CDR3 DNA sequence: TGTGCCAGCAGTTTATCTGGGGGAGCTGGCTACACCTTC.

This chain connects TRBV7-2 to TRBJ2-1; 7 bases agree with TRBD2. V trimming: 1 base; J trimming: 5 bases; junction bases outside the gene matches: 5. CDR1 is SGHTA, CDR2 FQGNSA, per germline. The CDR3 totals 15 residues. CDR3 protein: CASSLDRGGNNEQFF. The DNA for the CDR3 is TGTGCCAGCAGCTTAGATCGGGGAGGGAACAATGAGCAGTTCTTC.

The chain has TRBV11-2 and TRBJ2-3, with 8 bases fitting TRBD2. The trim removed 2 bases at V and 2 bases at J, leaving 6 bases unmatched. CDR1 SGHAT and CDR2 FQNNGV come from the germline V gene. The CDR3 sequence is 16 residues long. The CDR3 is CASSLYSGGNTDTQYF. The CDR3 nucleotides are TGTGCCAGCAGCTTATACAGCGGGGGAAACACAGATACGCAGTATTTT.

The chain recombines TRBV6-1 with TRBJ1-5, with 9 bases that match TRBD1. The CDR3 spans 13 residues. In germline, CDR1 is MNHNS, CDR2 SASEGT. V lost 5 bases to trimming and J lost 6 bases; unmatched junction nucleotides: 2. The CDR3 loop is CASSLQGAQPQHF. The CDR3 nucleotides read TGTGCCAGCAGTTTACAGGGGGCTCAGCCCCAGCATTTT.

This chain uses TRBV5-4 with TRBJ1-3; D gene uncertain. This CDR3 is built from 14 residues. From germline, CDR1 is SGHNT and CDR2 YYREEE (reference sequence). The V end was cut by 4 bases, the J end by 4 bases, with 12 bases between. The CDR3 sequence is CASSPTLGGNTIYF. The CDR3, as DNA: TGTGCCAGCAGCCCCACCCTGGGGGGAAACACCATATATTTT.